This TCR beta chain originates from a study of shared clonotypes between healthy human individuals. Overall study results and limits: Owing to a small donor count, the genetic and exposure-history diversity represented was limited.

Turning to this clone: Its matching antigen is unknown.

Profiled with immunoSEQ multiplex PCR; TCRdb holds only in-frame clones, not every one. The data hold about 92,000 clones, with around 43% observed a single time. The trim removed 2 bases at V and 5 bases at J, leaving 8 bases unmatched. The germline CDR1 and CDR2 sequences are MGHRA and YSYEKL. CDR3 length: 17 residues. The sequence was collected from a woman aged 40 to 55 in good health. Some clones in this sample may be carry-over from other donors' samples. The source material was PBMCs. The rearrangement uses TRBV4-1 and TRBJ2-7; 14 nucleotides agree with TRBD2. The CDR3 DNA reads TGCGCCAGCAGCCAACAACGACTAGCGGGAGGGCCCGACGAGCAGTACTTC. Protein product: CASSQQRLAGGPDEQYF.